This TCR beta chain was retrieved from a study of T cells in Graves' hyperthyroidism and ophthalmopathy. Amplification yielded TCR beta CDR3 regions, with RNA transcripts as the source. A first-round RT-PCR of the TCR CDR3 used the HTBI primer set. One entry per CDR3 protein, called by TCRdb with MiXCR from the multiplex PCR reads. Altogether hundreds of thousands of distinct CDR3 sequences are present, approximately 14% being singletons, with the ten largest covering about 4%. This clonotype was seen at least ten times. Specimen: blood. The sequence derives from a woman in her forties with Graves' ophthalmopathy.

The CDR3 loop reads CASSWSGPRSEQYF. CDR3 bases: TGTGCCAGCAGCTGGTCCGGGCCTAGGAGCGAGCAGTACTTC. This chain connects TRBV27 to TRBJ2-7; D gene ambiguous. The CDR3 totals 14 residues. Germline CDR1 reads MNHEY; CDR2 reads SMNVEV (reference sequence). V was cut by 6 bases and J by 6 bases, with 18 bases left in between.